This TCR beta chain was sequenced in a study of cytomegalovirus exposure and HLA in healthy donors. Overall study context: As released early, the data held about 85 million unique TCRs from HLA-typed donors.

About this clone itself: What it recognizes is unknown.

Study-level points and caveats: Sequencing artifact likely explains a cluster of highly shared sequence variants.

CDR3 length: 15 residues. CDR1 is SNHLY, CDR2 FYNNEI, per germline. The junction had 8 bases not matched to a gene; V was cut back by 5 bases and J by 4 bases. A multiplex PCR was run with 60 Vbeta primers and 13 Jbeta primers. The assay was immunoSEQ multiplex PCR, and TCRdb's table has in-frame clones only and misses some. The sample has 150,000 to 200,000 clones, around 76% seen once; the top ten hold less than 8.5%. The sequence came from a man between 40 and 49 years old in good health and CMV-seropositive. The sample consisted of PBMCs. The chain combines TRBV2 with TRBJ1-1, with 9 positions matching TRBD1. CDR3: CASSYTGGAGTEAFF. Written as DNA, the CDR3 is TGTGCCAGCAGTTACACAGGGGGCGCGGGCACTGAAGCTTTCTTT.